The 23 T cell receptor beta chains in this list originate from one sample, sequenced in a study of CD8 T cells in Susac syndrome. RNA amounts of about 0.45 to 1 ug underwent reverse transcription with random hexamers. TCRdb redid the calling of the immunoSEQ multiplex PCR reads with MiXCR, one entry per CDR3 protein. Altogether more than 75,000 distinct CDR3 sequences are present, 90% to 95% being singletons, with the ten largest covering roughly 0.27%. The sample taken for sequencing was CD8+ T cells from PBMCs. These receptors were obtained from a human donor in good health.

The rearrangement joins TRBV27 to TRBJ1-2, with D tentatively TRBD1 (6 bases). Trimming took off 6 bases at V and 4 bases at J, with 15 bases between the two ends. The CDR3 length is 14 residues. Germline assignment: CDR1 MNHEY and CDR2 SMNVEV (reference sequence). CDR3 sequence reads: CASRLSDRTYGYTF. The CDR3 DNA reads as TGTGCCAGCAGGTTGTCTGACAGGACCTATGGCTACACCTTC.

The J gene is TRBJ1-1, the V gene TRBV20-1; D gene uncertain. The germline gives CDR1 DFQATT, CDR2 SNEGSKA (reference sequence). There are 11 residues in the CDR3. V was trimmed by 5 bases and J by 4 bases, leaving 8 bases between them. CDR3 in amino acids: CSALWPTEAFF. For the CDR3, the DNA is TGCAGTGCTCTTTGGCCCACTGAAGCTTTCTTT.

The CDR3 sequence: CSVPGGPEAFF. The CDR3 DNA is TGCAGCGTGCCTGGCGGCCCTGAAGCTTTCTTT. The chain combines TRBV29-1 with TRBJ1-1, with no clear D. CDR1 SQVTM and CDR2 ANQGSEA come from the germline V gene. V lost 6 bases and J 6 bases, leaving 11 bases between the germline ends. CDR3 length: 11 residues.

The chain recombines TRBV25-1 with TRBJ2-7; no definite D call. The germline gives CDR1 MGHDK, CDR2 SYGVNS. Trimming pared 1 base from V and 4 bases from J, leaving 29 bases between. The CDR3 is made up of 20 amino acids. The CDR3 DNA reads TGTGCCAGCAGTGAATGTACTGATTCCTACCAAATTGAGACATCATACGAGCAGTACTTC. It translates to CASSECTDSYQIETSYEQYF.

V is TRBV14 and J is TRBJ2-1; D not resolved. The CDR3 is 13 amino acids. The germline V gene has CDR1 SGHDN and CDR2 FVKESK. Trimming removed 0 bases at V and 12 bases at J, with 12 bases between. CDR3 amino acids: CASSQDTPLTQFF. The CDR3 region has the DNA TGTGCCAGCAGCCAAGATACGCCCCTCACGCAGTTCTTC.

The chain has TRBV6-1 and TRBJ2-7; the match to TRBD2 covers 11 bases. The CDR3 has 14 amino acids. V dropped 4 bases and J dropped 4; count of bases not matched to a gene: 3. The germline V gene has CDR1 MNHNS and CDR2 SASEGT. CDR3 amino acids: CASSAGTSGYEQYV. CDR3 DNA sequence: TGTGCCAGCAGTGCAGGGACTAGCGGTTACGAGCAGTACGTC.

V is TRBV27 and J is TRBJ1-1; D may be TRBD1 (6 bases). The CDR3 is 11 amino acids. Germline-derived CDR1 and CDR2 are MNHEY and SMNVEV (reference sequence). Deletions cut 7 bases from V and 6 bases from J, with 9 bases between. CDR3 sequence: CASTQGAEAFF. The CDR3 DNA reads TGTGCCAGCACACAGGGTGCTGAAGCTTTCTTT.

This clonotype was seen once. The chain employs TRBV9 and TRBJ1-5; a possible D gene is TRBD1 (6 bases). Germline V gives CDR1 SGDLS, CDR2 YYNGEE. Trimming left V 0 bases short and J 5 bases short, with 12 bases between. The CDR3 loop spans 15 amino acids. The CDR3 region is CASSVDGGRHQPQHF. The CDR3 DNA reads TGTGCCAGCAGCGTAGATGGGGGGCGTCATCAGCCCCAGCATTTT.

The sample holds one count of this clonotype. This chain connects TRBV7-9 to TRBJ2-4; D unclear. The CDR3 has 14 amino acids. V was pared by 5 bases and J by 8 bases, with 16 bases between. Germline CDR1 SEHNR, CDR2 FQNEAQ (reference sequence). As DNA, the CDR3 is TGTGCCAGCAGCCGCCGGTCGGGCACGGACATTCAGTACTTC. Amino acids: CASSRRSGTDIQYF.

This clonotype was seen a handful of times. V is TRBV7-9 and J is TRBJ2-7; D gene ambiguous. The CDR3 has 13 amino acids. Germline CDR1 and CDR2: SEHNR and FQNEAQ (reference sequence). Trimming stripped 5 bases from V and 10 bases from J, with 18 bases between. The CDR3 loop reads CASSPDGPYGQYF. The CDR3 nucleotides are TGTGCCAGCAGCCCAGACGGCCCCTACGGACAGTACTTC.

The genes are TRBV15 and TRBJ2-5, with D hard to call. The CDR3 is 15 residues long. The ends were cut back, 5 bases at V and 2 bases at J, with 15 bases in the middle. Germline V CDR1 and CDR2: LNHNV, YYDKDF (reference sequence). The CDR3 protein is CATSSVEYGQETQYF. The CDR3 DNA is TGTGCCACCAGCTCCGTCGAGTATGGACAAGAGACCCAGTACTTC.

The chain recombines TRBV29-1 with TRBJ2-7, with D possibly being TRBD1 (6 bases). Trimming pared 0 bases from V and 2 bases from J, leaving 8 bases between. This CDR3 spans 13 amino acids. CDR1 is SQVTM, CDR2 ANQGSEA, per germline. CDR3 sequence (DNA): TGCAGCGTTGAAGATCAGGGGCCCTACGAGCAGTACTTC. Protein: CSVEDQGPYEQYF.

Remarks on this clonotype: Its ends do not fully match the called genes, so a read error is possible. The rearrangement links TRBV6-1 to TRBJ1-3, with 7 bases matching TRBD1. Germline V gene sequence: CDR1 MNHNS, CDR2 SASEGT. CDR3 length: 8 amino acids. The CDR3, as DNA: TGTGCCACCCGGGACAGCATGTTT. As protein: CATRDSMF.

The gene calls are TRBV29-1 and TRBJ2-1; 11 nucleotides line up with TRBD2. The CDR3 is 13 amino acids. Trimming at V came to 6 bases and at J to 4 bases, leaving 2 bases not matched to a gene. CDR1 SQVTM and CDR2 ANQGSEA come from the germline V gene. In DNA form, the CDR3 reads TGCAGCGTCCGGACTAGCGGGTACAATGAGCAGTTCTTC. This sequence encodes CSVRTSGYNEQFF.

This chain joins TRBV24-1 and TRBJ1-2, with a tentative D call TRBD1 (5 bases). The CDR3 covers 14 residues. V was pared by 7 bases and J by 6 bases, with 17 bases between. Germline-derived CDR1 and CDR2 are KGHDR and SFDVKD. CDR3 residues: CATRAGGIYDGYTF. The CDR3 nucleotides read TGTGCCACCAGGGCCGGGGGGATTTATGATGGCTACACCTTC.

This clonotype was recorded once. This chain joins TRBV4-3 and TRBJ1-2; 7 bases fit TRBD1. The CDR3 spans 13 residues. The V segment lost 3 bases and the J segment 2 bases; nucleotides outside the gene matches: 0. Germline CDR1 LGHNA, CDR2 YSLEER. The CDR3 loop is CASSQGQNYGYTF. The CDR3 DNA follows: TGCGCCAGCAGCCAGGGACAGAACTATGGCTACACCTTC.

J is TRBJ1-1 and V is TRBV5-1; D not resolved. Germline V lookup: CDR1 SGHRS, CDR2 YFSETQ. The CDR3 totals 13 residues. Trimming removed 0 bases from V and 12 bases from J, with 15 bases in between. CDR3 nucleotide sequence: TGCGCCAGCAGCTTGGAGGGAGACCTCGGGACTTTCTTT. This codes for CASSLEGDLGTFF.

The chain joins TRBV19 to TRBJ1-1; no clear D. The germline CDR1 and CDR2 sequences are LNHDA and SQIVND (reference sequence). V lost 3 bases, J lost 1 base, and 6 bases lay in between. The CDR3 loop spans 13 amino acids. This CDR3 reads CASSMGRNTEAFF. The CDR3 nucleotides read TGTGCCAGTAGTATGGGGAGGAACACTGAAGCTTTCTTT.

The chain employs TRBV11-2 and TRBJ2-1; D could derive from TRBD1 or TRBD2 (5 bases each). V lost 4 bases, J lost 0 bases, and 16 bases lay in between. The CDR3 spans 17 residues. Germline V gives CDR1 SGHAT, CDR2 FQNNGV. CDR3 sequence reads: CASSSWGTSSSYNEQFF. The CDR3 DNA reads as TGTGCCAGCAGCTCGTGGGGGACGTCTAGCTCCTACAATGAGCAGTTCTTC.

J is TRBJ2-1 and V is TRBV11-2; TRBD2 is a possible D gene (6 bases). The CDR3 loop spans 13 amino acids. Per the germline V gene, CDR1 is SGHAT and CDR2 is FQNNGV. Trimming left V 2 bases short and J 6 bases short, with 8 bases between. The chain's CDR3 is CASSLLAINEQFF. The DNA for the CDR3 is TGTGCCAGCAGCTTACTAGCGATCAATGAGCAGTTCTTC.

This chain joins TRBV6-2 or TRBV6-3 and TRBJ2-3; perhaps D is TRBD1 or TRBD2 (5 bases each). V dropped 6 bases and J dropped 4 bases, with 29 bases sitting between them. The CDR3 runs 19 residues. Germline CDR1 and CDR2: MNHEY and SVGEGT. CDR3 amino acids: CASSIHPPGRGAPADTQYF. The CDR3 DNA is TGTGCCAGCAGCATCCATCCCCCGGGGCGAGGGGCCCCAGCAGATACGCAGTATTTT.

This clonotype was seen only once. The junction departs from the called germline gene at one end, perhaps through a read error. The chain uses TRBV20-1 and TRBJ2-7, with 7 nucleotides matching TRBD1. Germline values: CDR1 DFQATT, CDR2 SNEGSKA (reference sequence). The CDR3 has 13 residues. The DNA of the CDR3 is TGCAGTGCGAGAGGGACAGCCTCCTACGAGCAGTACTTC. Its translation is CSARGTASYEQYF.

DNA for the CDR3: TGCGCCAGCAGCCAAGATCGGATTGTCATTAATGAAAAACTGTTTTTT. Protein: CASSQDRIVINEKLFF. The chain has TRBV4-3 and TRBJ1-4; no clear D gene. Trimming cost V 0 bases and J 4 bases, with 12 bases left between them. Germline V lookup: CDR1 LGHNA, CDR2 YSLEER. This CDR3 spans 16 amino acids.